One sample yielded the 23 T cell receptor beta chains listed below, sequenced in a study of blood T cell repertoires in COVID-19. Only in-frame clones appear in the TCRdb table, and some are missing; sequencing was by immunoSEQ multiplex PCR. The repertoire holds 150,000 to 200,000 clones, with 75% to 85% as singletons. The sample was PBMCs or T cells enriched from blood (not recorded which). The receptors stem from a man aged 40-49 years who had recovered from COVID-19.

The chain combines TRBV5-1 with TRBJ2-1; D unclear. The germline gives CDR1 SGHRS, CDR2 YFSETQ. CDR3 length: 14 amino acids. Trimming removed 0 bases from V and 4 bases from J, with 8 bases in between. The CDR3 nucleotides read TGCGCCAGCAGCTTGGGTCAGGCATACAATGAGCAGTTCTTC. It encodes CASSLGQAYNEQFF.

On this clone itself: One junction end does not reproduce the germline sequence, and a read error may be involved. The chain employs TRBV11-1 and TRBJ1-2; the match to TRBD1 covers 7 bases. Germline assignment: CDR1 SGHAT and CDR2 FQDESV (reference sequence). The length of the CDR3 is 14 residues. Written as DNA, the CDR3 is TGTGCCAGCAGCGTAGCCACAGGGGACTATGGCTACACCTTC. This translates into CASSVATGDYGYTF.

The chain joins TRBV27 to TRBJ1-4; TRBD1 matches 9 bases. Trimming took 2 bases from V and 5 from J; bases not matched to a gene: 3. Germline values: CDR1 MNHEY, CDR2 SMNVEV (reference sequence). The CDR3 contains 15 residues. The CDR3 DNA reads TGTGCCAGCAGTTTACTCGGGACAGGGAATGAAAAACTGTTTTTT. Its translation: CASSLLGTGNEKLFF.

The chain's CDR3 is CASSPHREVGLYEQYF. The CDR3 DNA reads TGTGCCAGCAGCCCACACAGGGAAGTTGGCCTCTACGAGCAGTACTTC. The J gene is TRBJ2-7, the V gene TRBV7-9; weak D call: TRBD1 (6 bases). The germline CDR1 and CDR2 sequences are SEHNR and FQNEAQ (reference sequence). The CDR3 runs to 16 residues. Trimming took 5 bases from V and 3 from J, leaving 20 bases between them.

Comment on this clone: This CDR3 is also generated by other DNA sequences in the sample. V usage is TRBV30 and J usage is TRBJ1-2; D is ambiguous. Germline V gene data show CDR1 as GTSNPN and CDR2 as SVGIG (reference sequence). V lost 1 base to trimming and J lost 8 bases, with 11 bases between them. The CDR3 sequence is 12 residues long. The CDR3 is CAWSENSWGYTF. In DNA, the CDR3 is TGTGCCTGGAGTGAAAACTCCTGGGGCTACACCTTC.

The V gene is TRBV19, the J gene TRBJ2-2; 9 positions agree with TRBD1. CDR1 LNHDA and CDR2 SQIVND come from the germline V gene (reference sequence). The CDR3 runs to 18 residues. After removal of 5 bases from V and 6 bases from J, the junction contained 16 bases not matched to a gene. The CDR3 region is CASSATPGQGPYAGELFF. CDR3 nucleotide sequence: TGTGCCAGTAGTGCAACACCGGGACAGGGACCCTATGCCGGGGAGCTGTTTTTT.

CDR3 residues: CASLAAPNTGELFF. The CDR3 nucleotides read TGCGCCAGTTTAGCGGCCCCGAACACCGGGGAGCTGTTTTTT. The V call is TRBV5-1, the J call TRBJ2-2, with D possibly being TRBD2 (6 bases). Germline loops: CDR1 SGHRS, CDR2 YFSETQ. The V and J ends lost 8 bases and 0 bases respectively, with 11 bases between them. This CDR3 is 14 amino acids long.

A single count supports this clone. The V call is TRBV2, the J call TRBJ1-6; D gene uncertain. The V end lost 4 bases, the J end lost 10 bases, and 14 bases lay between the germline ends. Germline loops: CDR1 SNHLY, CDR2 FYNNEI. The CDR3 spans 14 residues. As DNA, the CDR3 is TGTGCCAGCAGTGTTCAAGGAGGCTACTCACCCCTCCACTTT. As protein: CASSVQGGYSPLHF.

V and J are TRBV5-1 and TRBJ2-5, with 13 positions matching TRBD2. CDR1 SGHRS and CDR2 YFSETQ come from the germline V gene. Trimming at V came to 4 bases and at J to 1 base, leaving 4 bases not matched to a gene. The CDR3 runs 16 residues. The CDR3 sequence is CASSPGLAGAQETQYF. CDR3 in DNA: TGCGCCAGCAGCCCCGGACTAGCGGGGGCCCAAGAGACCCAGTACTTC.

The chain carries TRBV4-1 and TRBJ2-5; no firm D call. V gave up 5 bases and J gave up 5 bases, with 6 bases separating them. The germline CDR1 and CDR2 sequences are MGHRA and YSYEKL. There are 11 residues in the CDR3. CDR3 protein: CASSYRETQYF. The CDR3 DNA is TGCGCCAGCAGCTATCGGGAGACCCAGTACTTC.

V and J are TRBV7-3 and TRBJ2-1, with D possibly being TRBD1 (6 bases). Germline V gene lookup returns CDR1 SGHTA and CDR2 FQGTGA. This CDR3 contains 14 residues. Deletions cut 2 bases from V and 7 bases from J, with 12 bases between. DNA of the CDR3: TGTGCCAGCAGCTTACAGGGGACGGAGAATGAGCAGTTCTTC. This translates into CASSLQGTENEQFF.

The rearrangement links TRBV2 to TRBJ1-2, with no clear D. Trimming shortened V by 3 bases and J by 8 bases, and 10 bases separated the two germline ends. This CDR3 is 12 amino acids long. Per the germline V gene, CDR1 is SNHLY and CDR2 is FYNNEI. CDR3 residues: CASSDDMYGYTF. The CDR3 bases are TGTGCCAGCAGTGACGACATGTACGGCTACACCTTC.

The chain's CDR3 is CASIPVGQGHSEAFF. Written as DNA, the CDR3 is TGTGCCAGTATCCCAGTGGGACAGGGTCACTCCGAAGCTTTCTTT. This chain joins TRBV19 and TRBJ1-1; 9 bases line up with TRBD1. The germline gives CDR1 LNHDA, CDR2 SQIVND (reference sequence). J lost 8 bases, V lost 7 bases, and 14 bases had no gene match. This CDR3 has 15 residues.

This clone was detected once. The chain couples TRBV24-1 to TRBJ2-2; possible D gene TRBD2, 6 bases. V was cut by 5 bases and J by 6 bases, with 21 bases left in between. From germline, CDR1 is KGHDR and CDR2 SFDVKD. The CDR3 is 17 amino acids. The CDR3 loop reads CATSAPTGGRGSGELFF. The CDR3 coding sequence is TGTGCCACCAGTGCCCCCACTGGAGGGCGAGGGTCCGGGGAGCTGTTTTTT.

This rearrangement joins TRBV9 to TRBJ2-7, with D perhaps matching TRBD2 (5 bases). Trimming removed 0 bases at V and 5 bases at J, with 12 bases between. Germline V gene data show CDR1 as SGDLS and CDR2 as YYNGEE. The CDR3 is made up of 14 amino acids. The CDR3 reads CASSVGPGFNEQYF. In nucleotides, the CDR3 is TGTGCCAGCAGCGTAGGCCCGGGGTTTAACGAGCAGTACTTC. The full variable domain, completed using reference TRBV9 and TRBJ2-7, is DSGVTQTPKHLITATGQRVTLRCSPRSGDLSVYWYQQSLDQGLQFLIQYYNGEERAKGNILERFSAQQFPDLHSELNLSSLELGDSALYFCASSVGPGFNEQYFGPGTRLTVT.

V is TRBV6-5 and J is TRBJ1-3; TRBD1 might be the D (6 bases). Trimming removed 5 bases from V and 4 bases from J, with 9 bases in between. The CDR3 length is 13 residues. From germline, CDR1 is MNHEY and CDR2 SVGAGI. The CDR3 spells CASSQGHGNTIYF. DNA for the CDR3: TGTGCCAGCAGTCAGGGGCACGGAAACACCATATATTTT.

The chain uses TRBV13 and TRBJ2-5, with 8 nucleotides matching TRBD1. The ends lost 4 bases at V and 2 bases at J; junction bases unmatched: 6. Germline V lookup: CDR1 PRHDT, CDR2 FYEKMQ (reference sequence). This CDR3 is 15 amino acids long. CDR3 loop: CASSSGQAVQETQYF. The CDR3 DNA reads TGTGCCAGCAGCTCGGGACAGGCGGTTCAAGAGACCCAGTACTTC.

V and J are TRBV18 and TRBJ2-7; a possible D gene is TRBD2 (6 bases). The CDR3 consists of 13 residues. The V and J ends lost 6 bases and 4 bases respectively, with 13 bases between them. Germline values: CDR1 KGHSH, CDR2 LQKENI. The CDR3 reads CASSRDLGYEQYV. The CDR3 coding sequence is TGTGCCAGCTCTCGGGACTTGGGTTACGAGCAGTACGTC.

The chain has TRBV7-8 and TRBJ1-3, with a tentative D call TRBD1 (5 bases). Germline V gene sequence: CDR1 SGHVS, CDR2 FQNEAQ. V lost 9 bases, J lost 6 bases, and 12 bases lay in between. The CDR3 extends over 12 amino acids. CDR3 DNA: TGTGCCAGTACGGGGGGAGCAAACACCATATATTTT. It translates to CASTGGANTIYF.

The count of this clone is one. The chain couples TRBV27 to TRBJ2-2; 11 bases match TRBD1. Germline loops: CDR1 MNHEY, CDR2 SMNVEV (reference sequence). V lost 7 bases and J lost 4; bases outside the gene matches: 8. There are 16 residues in the CDR3. CDR3 nucleotides: TGTGCCAGCAATTTTTGGGACAGGGGGTCCACCGGGGAGCTGTTTTTT. Its translation: CASNFWDRGSTGELFF.

The chain joins TRBV6-5 to TRBJ2-2; maybe TRBD2 (6 bases). Germline V gene lookup returns CDR1 MNHEY and CDR2 SVGAGI. The CDR3 has 15 residues. Trimming removed 6 bases from V and 5 bases from J, with 16 bases in between. This CDR3 is CASSRGRGNTGELFF. Written as DNA, the CDR3 is TGTGCCAGCAGCCGGGGACGGGGGAATACCGGGGAGCTGTTTTTT.

This chain links TRBV3-1 (or the pseudogene TRBV3-2) with TRBJ2-1; 7 bases align to TRBD2. J was trimmed by 0 bases and V by 2 bases; bases with no gene match: 10. The germline V gene has CDR1 LGHDT and CDR2 YNNKEL (reference sequence). CDR3 length: 18 amino acids. The CDR3 nucleotides read TGTGCCAGCAGCCAACCGGCAGGCGGGGGTTTCTCCTACAATGAGCAGTTCTTC. Its protein product is CASSQPAGGGFSYNEQFF.

This chain joins TRBV10-3 and TRBJ1-6; 9 bases align to TRBD1. The trim removed 2 bases at V and 8 bases at J, leaving 7 bases unmatched. The CDR3 has 16 residues. Looked up from germline, CDR1 is ENHRY and CDR2 is SYGVKD. Here the CDR3 DNA reads TGTGCCATCAGTGAGCAGGGGACAGGGCAGGATTCACCCCTCCACTTT. It translates to CAISEQGTGQDSPLHF.